The 31 T cell receptor beta chains reported below all come from one sample, sequenced in a study of human T cells and chemical hapten exposure. Via MiXCR, TCRdb re-called the RACE reads, giving one row per CDR3 protein. The sample gives roughly 200,000 distinct CDR3 sequences, 20% to 25% of which show up once; under 7.5% is in the top ten. The time point here: patch test 1, 2 weeks after DPC sensitization. Noted treatment: therapeutic diphenylcyclopropenone sensitization with weekly scalp DPC. The sample was whole blood, taken in connection with sensitization to the hapten diphenylcyclopropenone (DPC). These receptors all stem from a woman in her forties or fifties with alopecia areata. Some clones in this sample may be carry-over from other donors' samples.

V is TRBV27 and J is TRBJ2-5, with D hard to call. The CDR3 totals 14 residues. The ends were cut back, 3 bases at V and 5 bases at J, with 13 bases in the middle. Looked up from germline, CDR1 is MNHEY and CDR2 is SMNVEV (reference sequence). This CDR3 is CASSFYGDGETQYF. Here the CDR3 DNA reads TGTGCCAGCAGTTTTTATGGGGATGGTGAGACCCAGTACTTC.

There are a few counts of this clonotype. This rearrangement joins TRBV20-1 to TRBJ2-6, with D unresolved. This CDR3 has 15 amino acids. The germline CDR1 and CDR2 sequences are DFQATT and SNEGSKA (reference sequence). Trimming removed 0 bases at V and 2 bases at J, with 8 bases between. CDR3 region: CSARDRKTGANVLTF. CDR3 in DNA: TGCAGTGCTAGAGACCGGAAAACTGGGGCCAACGTCCTGACTTTC.

This clonotype was recorded at least ten times. The chain links TRBV29-1 to TRBJ2-7; D is perhaps TRBD1 (6 bases). The CDR3 contains 11 residues. The ends were cut back, 4 bases at V and 6 bases at J, with 10 bases in the middle. CDR1 is SQVTM, CDR2 ANQGSEA, per germline. The CDR3 DNA follows: TGCAGCGTTGTGCAGGGGCCCGAGCAGTACTTC. This codes for CSVVQGPEQYF.

There are a few counts of this clonotype. This sequence joins TRBV20-1 and TRBJ1-6; TRBD1 matches at 7 bases. Germline CDR1 and CDR2: DFQATT and SNEGSKA (reference sequence). J gave up 6 bases and V 5 bases, and 13 bases lay outside the gene matches. This CDR3 is built from 16 residues. The CDR3 coding sequence is TGCAGTGCTGGGACCCTGGGACAGACGATTAATTCACCCCTCCACTTT. This translates into CSAGTLGQTINSPLHF.

This clonotype has just a few counts. CDR3 sequence reads: CASSPPGQDNKDYEQYF. The CDR3, as DNA: TGTGCCAGCTCACCACCCGGACAGGATAACAAGGACTACGAGCAGTACTTC. This rearrangement joins TRBV18 to TRBJ2-7; 7 nucleotides line up with TRBD1. This CDR3 comprises 17 residues. V lost 0 bases and J lost 3; bases outside the gene matches: 11. Per the germline V gene, CDR1 is KGHSH and CDR2 is LQKENI.

This clonotype was observed at least ten times. The chain joins TRBV11-1 to TRBJ2-2; 8 positions agree with TRBD1. In germline, CDR1 is SGHAT, CDR2 FQDESV (reference sequence). The CDR3 totals 15 residues. V shed 4 bases and J 2 bases; nucleotides not matched to a gene: 3. The CDR3 reads CASSWDRRNTGELFF. The CDR3 DNA is TGTGCCAGCAGCTGGGACAGGAGAAACACCGGGGAGCTGTTTTTT.

The chain is built from TRBV11-2 and TRBJ2-2; 9 nucleotides align to TRBD2. This CDR3 comprises 16 residues. Looked up from germline, CDR1 is SGHAT and CDR2 is FQNNGV. J gave up 4 bases and V 3 bases, and 6 bases lay outside the gene matches. The CDR3 loop reads CASSFRREGGTGELFF. The CDR3 DNA sequence: TGTGCCAGCAGCTTCCGGCGGGAGGGTGGCACCGGGGAGCTGTTTTTT.

V usage is TRBV29-1 and J usage is TRBJ2-7; D possibly uses TRBD1 or TRBD2 (6 bases each). This CDR3 region has 13 residues. V gave up 4 bases and J gave up 5 bases, with 15 bases separating them. Germline V CDR1 and CDR2: SQVTM, ANQGSEA. CDR3 in DNA: TGCAGCGTTGGGGGTACAGGGAGGCACGAGCAGTACTTC. This translates into CSVGGTGRHEQYF.

This clonotype was seen more than once but under ten times. This chain connects TRBV7-8 to TRBJ2-1; TRBD2 agrees at 9 bases. The CDR3 sequence is 16 residues long. V was clipped by 1 base and J by 4 bases; unmatched bases: 5. Germline assignment: CDR1 SGHVS and CDR2 FQNEAQ. The CDR3 DNA reads as TGTGCCAGCAGCTTAGGGAACCTAGCGGGATACAATGAGCAGTTCTTC. Its translation: CASSLGNLAGYNEQFF.

This chain connects TRBV12-3 or TRBV12-4 to TRBJ2-7, with TRBD2 matching 8 bases. This CDR3 contains 15 residues. V gave up 6 bases and J gave up 0 bases; unmatched junction bases: 7. The CDR3 sequence is CASSSSGPSSYEQYF. CDR3 DNA: TGTGCCAGCAGCTCTAGCGGGCCCAGCTCCTACGAGCAGTACTTC.

The chain uses TRBV12-3 or TRBV12-4 and TRBJ2-7; TRBD1 is a possible D gene (7 bases). V was clipped by 7 bases and J by 5 bases, with 18 bases between them. The CDR3 is 14 amino acids. For the CDR3, the DNA is TGTGCCAGCACCCTTGGAGGGGGCCGGCACGAGCAGTACTTC. This encodes CASTLGGGRHEQYF.

The genes are TRBV12-3 or TRBV12-4 and TRBJ2-3; 8 bases fit TRBD1. V dropped 1 base and J dropped 0; count of bases not matched to a gene: 0. The CDR3 is 15 amino acids. The CDR3 sequence is CASSLDRGSTDTQYF. For the CDR3, the DNA is TGTGCCAGCAGTTTAGACAGGGGGAGCACAGATACGCAGTATTTT.

Ten or more counts support this clonotype. The chain links TRBV5-1 to TRBJ2-3; D not resolved. The germline gives CDR1 SGHRS, CDR2 YFSETQ. The CDR3 extends over 12 amino acids. The V gene lost 0 bases and the J gene lost 4 bases, with 3 bases spanning the gap. CDR3 sequence: CASSLVSDTQYF. DNA of the CDR3: TGCGCCAGCAGCTTGGTGTCAGATACGCAGTATTTT.

The chain uses TRBV29-1 and TRBJ1-1; D not certain. V lost 3 bases, J lost 0 bases, and 8 bases lay in between. Looked up from germline, CDR1 is SQVTM and CDR2 is ANQGSEA. This CDR3 contains 13 residues. CDR3 amino acids: CSVERAMNTEAFF. CDR3 sequence (DNA): TGCAGCGTTGAGAGGGCGATGAACACTGAAGCTTTCTTT.

This clonotype has more than one count but fewer than ten. This sequence joins TRBV15 and TRBJ2-7; D may correspond to TRBD1 or TRBD2 (6 bases each). Germline values: CDR1 LNHNV, CDR2 YYDKDF (reference sequence). Trimming removed 2 bases at V and 4 bases at J, with 12 bases between. The CDR3 covers 14 residues. CDR3 DNA: TGTGCCACCAGCAGACACGGAGGGGGATACGAGCAGTACTTC. This translates into CATSRHGGGYEQYF.

This chain uses TRBV2 with TRBJ2-7, with D unresolved. CDR1 is SNHLY, CDR2 FYNNEI, per germline. CDR3 length: 13 residues. V lost 8 bases and J lost 0, with 11 bases in between. For the CDR3, the DNA is TGTGCCAGCCAGACAATTGTCTCCTACGAGCAGTACTTC. As protein: CASQTIVSYEQYF. Full variable domain (outside the CDR3, taken from reference TRBV2 and TRBJ2-7): EPEVTQTPSHQVTQMGQEVILRCVPISNHLYFYWYRQILGQKVEFLVSFYNNEISEKSEIFDDQFSVERPDGSNFTLKIRSTKLEDSAMYFCASQTIVSYEQYFGPGTRLTVT.

This clonotype was seen a handful of times. The chain has TRBV30 and TRBJ1-4; no firm D call. The germline gives CDR1 GTSNPN, CDR2 SVGIG (reference sequence). The CDR3 has 15 amino acids. Trimming removed 1 base at V and 7 bases at J, with 16 bases between. CDR3 protein: CAWSASPGMGEKLFF. The CDR3 nucleotides are TGTGCCTGGAGTGCCTCTCCAGGAATGGGTGAAAAACTGTTTTTT. Filled out from reference TRBV30 and TRBJ1-4, the complete variable domain reads SQTIHQWPATLVQPVGSPLSLECTVEGTSNPNLYWYRQAAGRGLQLLFYSVGIGQISSEVPQNLSASRPQDRQFILSSKKLLLSDSGFYLCAWSASPGMGEKLFFGSGTQLSVL.

This clonotype has a handful of counts. V is TRBV10-3 and J is TRBJ2-5; D uncertain. The CDR3 is 11 amino acids. Per the germline V gene, CDR1 is ENHRY and CDR2 is SYGVKD. V was pared by 3 bases and J by 4 bases, with 3 bases between. CDR3 in DNA: TGTGCCATCAGTGATGTAGAGACCCAGTACTTC. Its translation: CAISDVETQYF.

The CDR3 is CASSTTSGTTDTQYF. The DNA for the CDR3 is TGTGCCAGCAGCACCACTAGCGGGACGACAGATACGCAGTATTTT. The rearrangement uses TRBV11-2 and TRBJ2-3; 10 bases agree with TRBD2. The trim removed 5 bases at V and 3 bases at J, leaving 5 bases unmatched. The CDR3 totals 15 residues. Germline CDR1 is SGHAT and CDR2 is FQNNGV. Full variable domain (remainder filled in from reference TRBV11-2 and TRBJ2-3): EAGVAQSPRYKIIEKRQSVAFWCNPISGHATLYWYQQILGQGPKLLIQFQNNGVVDDSQLPKDRFSAERLKGVDSTLKIQPAKLEDSAVYLCASSTTSGTTDTQYFGPGTRLTVL.

The chain links TRBV5-1 to TRBJ2-1; TRBD1 aligns across 8 bases. The germline V gene encodes CDR1 SGHRS and CDR2 YFSETQ. The CDR3 loop spans 14 amino acids. With 7 bases clipped from V and 6 bases from J, the junction kept 9 bases outside the gene matches. The CDR3 here is CASSTGQGINEQFF. For the CDR3, the DNA is TGCGCCAGCTCTACTGGACAGGGAATCAATGAGCAGTTCTTC.

This clonotype was counted a few times. The chain links TRBV5-1 to TRBJ1-2; D remains unclear. The CDR3 consists of 13 residues. In germline, CDR1 is SGHRS, CDR2 YFSETQ. With 1 base removed from V and 8 bases from J, the gap between germline ends came to 12 bases. The CDR3 DNA is TGCGCCAGCAGCTTGTGGGGAATCGGCGGCTACACCTTC. This codes for CASSLWGIGGYTF.

This clonotype was counted a few times. CDR3 loop: CASMGTSGRSEQYF. As DNA, the CDR3 is TGTGCCAGCATGGGGACTAGCGGGAGGAGCGAGCAGTACTTC. V is TRBV2 and J is TRBJ2-7, with 15 bases matching TRBD2. From germline, CDR1 is SNHLY and CDR2 FYNNEI. Trimming at V came to 7 bases and at J to 6 bases, leaving 4 bases not matched to a gene. The CDR3 length is 14 residues.

The chain has TRBV5-1 and TRBJ1-1; D is uncertain. Germline assignment: CDR1 SGHRS and CDR2 YFSETQ. The germline V and J ends were trimmed by 5 bases and 0 bases, with 8 bases remaining between them. This CDR3 has 13 amino acids. The CDR3 DNA follows: TGCGCCAGCAGGTTAACAGTGAACACTGAAGCTTTCTTT. Residues: CASRLTVNTEAFF. The variable domain in full, completed from reference TRBV5-1 and TRBJ1-1, reads KAGVTQTPRYLIKTRGQQVTLSCSPISGHRSVSWYQQTPGQGLQFLFEYFSETQRNKGNFPGRFSGRQFSNSRSEMNVSTLELGDSALYLCASRLTVNTEAFFGQGTRLTVV.

The chain couples TRBV6-5 to TRBJ2-3; D might be TRBD2 (5 bases). Germline loops: CDR1 MNHEY, CDR2 SVGAGI. The V end lost 0 bases, the J end lost 1 base, and 8 bases lay between the germline ends. CDR3 size: 15 residues. The CDR3 coding sequence is TGTGCCAGCAGTTACTCGAAAGCGGGCACAGATACGCAGTATTTT. Translating gives CASSYSKAGTDTQYF.

The table lists this clonotype with many counts. The rearrangement links TRBV20-1 to TRBJ2-1, with 13 bases that match TRBD2. Germline V lookup: CDR1 DFQATT, CDR2 SNEGSKA (reference sequence). Losses at the gene ends were 1 base for V and 10 bases for J; bases not matched to a gene: 4. The CDR3 covers 14 residues. The CDR3 spells CSARGTSGRSEQFF. The CDR3 nucleotides are TGCAGTGCTAGAGGGACTAGCGGGAGATCGGAGCAGTTCTTC.

V is TRBV20-1 and J is TRBJ2-3, with no clear D. The CDR3 is made up of 12 amino acids. Germline-derived CDR1 and CDR2 are DFQATT and SNEGSKA (reference sequence). V lost 3 bases and J lost 4, with 8 bases in between. In nucleotides, the CDR3 is TGCAGTGCTAGTACCACATCAGATACGCAGTATTTT. Encoded protein: CSASTTSDTQYF.

A few counts support this clonotype. V usage is TRBV20-1 and J usage is TRBJ2-7; 9 nucleotides align to TRBD2. Germline trimming cut 2 bases from V and 0 bases from J; bases unmatched to any gene: 5. The CDR3 runs 15 residues. The germline gives CDR1 DFQATT, CDR2 SNEGSKA (reference sequence). The CDR3 coding sequence is TGCAGTGCTAGACGGGCTAGCGGGATCTCCTACGAGCAGTACTTC. The encoded protein is CSARRASGISYEQYF.

The chain carries TRBV18 and TRBJ2-7; TRBD1 agrees at 10 bases. The CDR3 runs to 14 residues. After removal of 5 bases from V and 2 bases from J, the junction contained 3 bases not matched to a gene. Germline loops: CDR1 KGHSH, CDR2 LQKENI. Written as DNA, the CDR3 is TGTGCCAGCTCAACCGGGACAGGGGCCTACGAGCAGTACTTC. This gives the protein CASSTGTGAYEQYF.

V usage is TRBV20-1 and J usage is TRBJ1-1; TRBD1 aligns across 8 bases. Per germline, CDR1 DFQATT and CDR2 SNEGSKA (reference sequence). Trimming at V came to 1 base and at J to 3 bases, leaving 7 bases not matched to a gene. The CDR3 extends over 15 amino acids. CDR3 coding DNA: TGCAGTGCTAGAGGTCCCATCAGGGGGCACACTGAAGCTTTCTTT. Its protein product is CSARGPIRGHTEAFF.

This clonotype appeared a few times. The gene calls are TRBV5-1 and TRBJ1-3; D gene uncertain. CDR1 is SGHRS, CDR2 YFSETQ, per germline. This CDR3 has 11 residues. With 0 bases removed from V and 9 bases from J, the gap between germline ends came to 4 bases. The CDR3 reads CASSLGVTIYF. The CDR3 region has the DNA TGCGCCAGCAGCTTGGGGGTCACCATATATTTT.

This sequence joins TRBV12-3 or TRBV12-4 and TRBJ1-2, with unresolved D. Trimming removed 1 base from V and 1 base from J, with 4 bases in between. The CDR3 runs to 13 residues. The CDR3 sequence is CASSLGFNYGYTF. DNA of the CDR3: TGTGCCAGCAGTTTAGGTTTTAACTATGGCTACACCTTC.